This section outlines one TCR beta chain sequence together with its context. Its matching antigen is unknown. The data originate from a study of vaccination and CD4 T cells after COVID-19. Study-level background: Recovered-phase convalescent patients showed SARS-CoV-2 positivity by nasal swab PCR; 9 or 10 were mild, one severe.

Germline V gives CDR1 KGHSH, CDR2 LQKENI. The CDR3 has 14 amino acids. Germline trimming cut 3 bases from V and 3 bases from J; bases unmatched to any gene: 4. Cultured CD4+ T cell DNA underwent sequencing with the Oncomine TCR Beta short-read assay. MiXCR was run by TCRdb on the PCR reads, yielding one entry per CDR3 protein. Found here are under 15,000 distinct CDR3 sequences, 40% to 60% of them singletons; the top ten hold about 19%. Treatment meaning: roughly 10-day PBMC culture with coronavirus spike peptide pools or control peptides (ViraFEST assay). Peptide-pool expansion of antigen-specific T cells preceded TCR sequencing in ViraFEST.

This chain links TRBV18 with TRBJ1-2; 7 bases are shared with TRBD1. The clonotype was recovered from a human donor who had recovered from COVID-19. Specimen: CD4+ T cells from blood, cultured in vitro. CDR3: CASSPFGQDYGYTF. The CDR3 DNA reads TGTGCCAGCTCACCTTTCGGACAGGACTATGGCTACACCTTC.